This T cell receptor (beta chain) was sequenced for a study of regulatory T cells in long-lasting Graves disease (dated by TCRdb to 2020 to 2023). Some background on the complete study: In the newly diagnosed Graves' disease group, patients had been taking antithyroid drugs for less than 3 months. This study used TCR sequencing and RNA sequencing of peripheral blood to compare persistent Graves' disease patients against newly diagnosed Graves' disease patients. The study took place in China and was registered as a clinical trial. A total of 35 or so samples were covered by TCR sequencing, comprising some 13 persistent and around 20 newly diagnosed Graves' disease patients.

On the study overall, not on this receptor specifically: Peripheral blood alone was examined, since thyroid tissue, which constituted the primary lesion, could not be accessed. More public clonotypes were shared among persistent patients (2,741) than among newly diagnosed patients (roughly 1,000). Sequencing and analysis were limited to the TCR beta chain. Compared with newly diagnosed patients, persistent Graves' disease patients had lower TCR Shannon entropy and fewer highly expanded clones, which suggests clonal expansion. Persistent disease showed preferential use of TRBV28, TRBJ1-2 and TRBJ2-5, whereas newly diagnosed disease favored TRBV20-1 and TRBJ2-1. The authors acknowledged the small sample size as a limitation that may reduce accuracy.

According to the study, the label for this sample's time point signals: newly diagnosed GD, antithyroid drugs for less than 3 months. RNA was extracted from PBMCs in TRIzol for both TCR sequencing and RNA sequencing. Graves' disease was diagnosed according to American Thyroid Association guidelines. The patients came from an endocrinology department in Xi'an, China. From each patient, nine milliliters of peripheral blood was collected into an EDTA anticoagulant tube. Ficoll Paque Plus density gradient separation was used to isolate PBMCs, and no additional T cell sorting was done. An Agilent 2100 Bioanalyzer and agarose gel were used to check RNA quality, and a NanoDrop 2000 was used to measure RNA concentration. Cut back by 1 base and 2 bases, the V and J ends lie 11 bases apart. Reading the germline V gene (reference sequence) gives CDR1 SEHNR and CDR2 FQNEAQ. The CDR3 spans 15 residues, from the cysteine through the phenylalanine. Only the CDR3 DNA is retained, 45 bases long and in frame from the first base.

The receptor library was made with multiplex PCR. TCRdb lists the instrument as Illumina HiSeq 4000. TCR beta libraries were built with iRepertoire HTBI primers and Arm-PCR amplification of CDR3 regions. Before sequencing, the PCR products underwent gel purification. In the original analysis: Gene usage analysis of CDR3 amino acid clonotypes used the 62 TRBV and fewer than 15 TRBJ segments found across samples. COPE and FqMerger were used to merge filtered high-quality paired reads into contigs. BLAST was used to align contigs to the IMGT TRBV, TRBD and TRBJ reference genes, and CDR3 was defined following IMGT. Any clonotype with a frequency above 0.1% was classified as a highly expanded clone. Shannon entropy served as the measure of repertoire diversity, while the Gini coefficient captured V-J evenness. A clonotype was considered public if more than one individual shared it. TCRdb took the public reads, trimmed them with fastp at Q25, ran MiXCR for clone calling and kept in-frame beta chains. Duplicate CDR3 protein sequences are folded into a single record with the most common DNA and genes. What appears here as the V and J calls and clone size reflects TCRdb's work, not the paper's. The sample records roughly 420,000 distinct CDR3 sequences, roughly 17% of which are singletons. Together, the top ten hold about 10% of the sample.

This clonotype was seen a few times. Its cognate antigen has yet to be identified. Base qualities are not at hand, and no much larger clone is one base apart. A further study also used this sample, focusing on T cells in Graves' hyperthyroidism and ophthalmopathy. The second paper further reports: Stable Graves' hyperthyroidism was defined as the absence of progression to ophthalmopathy over 18 months of follow-up. Hyperthyroidism patients were aged 18 to 65 years and newly diagnosed, with disease duration of less than 2 months. The study excluded patients with uncontrolled infections, other autoimmune diseases, pregnancy or lactation. Diagnoses were based on clinical symptoms, serum thyroxine and TRAb, thyroid ultrasound and orbital computed tomography. The first round of RT-PCR for the TCR CDR3 was performed with the HTBI primer set and the Qiagen OneStep RT-PCR kit. Blood samples also contained most of the expanded thyroid clonotypes (frequency above 0.001), which suggests that blood repertoires may reflect thyroid immune responses. A 13 V-J signature model separated ophthalmopathy from stable hyperthyroidism, with just over 85% sensitivity and 81% to 83% specificity in cross-validation and 80%/75% in testing. In validation, the model predicted progression to ophthalmopathy with roughly 66% sensitivity and roughly 72% specificity, a median of roughly seven months before onset. To identify TCR V-J signatures that set the groups apart, the researchers used a discovery cohort of 100 patients, made up of 40 to 45 with Graves' ophthalmopathy and some 58 with stable Graves' hyperthyroidism. Prospective prediction of ophthalmopathy was tested in an independent validation cohort consisting of some 18 hyperthyroidism patients and some 15 patients who later progressed to ophthalmopathy. For training and testing, the 100 or so patients in the discovery cohort were randomly divided in a 7:3 ratio. In addition, the study compared T-cell repertoires in thyroid tissue and in blood from 6 or 7 Graves' hyperthyroidism patients. Once sampling was done, hyperthyroidism patients were given methimazole at a starting dose of 30 mg daily, whereas ophthalmopathy patients were given high-dose intravenous methylprednisolone. The libraries were constructed in a second round of multiplex PCR and then size-selected and purified. The libraries were sequenced on an Illumina HiSeq2000 using paired-end 100 bp reads. SOAPnuke was used to process the raw data, with reads discarded if the reads contained adapters or uncalled bases, had a mean Phred below 15, or lacked an exact constant-primer or identifier match. High-quality paired reads were merged with COPE v1.2.5, and unique nucleotide sequences were defined as clonotypes. MiTCR v1.1 was used to align clonotypes to the IMGT TRBV, TRBD and TRBJ reference segments. Only V-J combinations with frequency above 0.0001, covering roughly 99% of repertoires, were analysed. A TCS score was defined as the ratio between F50 (clonal expansion) and ExV (chaos), using BLOSUM62-based TCRdist between CDR3 peptides within each V-J. Welch's t-statistics and random forest reduced 500 to 650 V-J features to 13, which were used in a naive Bayes classifier (R e1071). No statistical method was used to fix the sample size in advance, and group allocation was not hidden from the investigators. The paper describes TCR Vbeta CDR3 sequencing of 120 to 150 peripheral blood samples, made up of approximately 40 ophthalmopathy patients, 70 to 75 hyperthyroidism patients and some 17 progressor patients.

The receptor chain draws on TRBV7-9 and TRBJ1-2; no confident D gene assignment can be made. The TCR comes from a woman in her thirties with Graves disease. Donor details come from another sample of the same person, matched by shared clones. Sequencing was performed on peripheral blood mononuclear cells (PBMCs), taken at new diagnosis, from a patient treated with antithyroid drugs. The DNA reads TGTGCCAGCAGCTTAGATCTGGGGTCCAACTATGGCTACACCTTC. Its amino acids are CASSLDLGSNYGYTF.